The table lists the clone carrying this T cell receptor beta chain with many counts. Its cognate antigen is unknown. Researchers attached unique molecular identifiers to individual cDNA molecules. One entry per CDR3 protein, called by TCRdb with MiXCR from the 5' RACE reads. Here the sample spans approximately 70,000 distinct CDR3 sequences, about 5% being singletons. The data belong to a study of early T cells in non-severe SARS-CoV-2 infection. In the study overall: Chains from this unsorted whole-blood bulk RNA could not be paired. General observations from the study: VDJdb matching favored anti-spike CD8 responses, missing private and CD4 specificities.

Germline CDR1 reads MNHNY; CDR2 reads SVGAGI (reference sequence). The CDR3 totals 15 residues. The J segment lost 5 bases and the V segment lost 0 bases, leaving 3 bases of the junction unmatched. This chain joins TRBV6-6 and TRBJ1-1; 10 nucleotides match TRBD1. The sequence came from an adult who was a healthcare worker with PCR-confirmed SARS-CoV-2 infection or an uninfected control (not recorded which). This sample comprised whole blood, obtained at baseline. In nucleotides, the CDR3 is TGTGCCAGCAGTTACTCGACAGGGGGCGAAACTGAAGCTTTCTTT. Amino acids: CASSYSTGGETEAFF.